This TCR beta chain came from a study of blood T cell repertoires in COVID-19. On the study more broadly: Sample material is recorded as cDNA or gDNA derived from T cells, B-cell-depleted T cells, or PBMCs.

Germline V gene lookup returns CDR1 SEHNR and CDR2 FQNEAQ (reference sequence). Deletions cut 1 base from V and 13 bases from J, with 5 bases between. CDR3 length: 11 amino acids. Original methodology: The assay estimated nucleated cells by amplifying reference gene primers. TCRdb keeps only in-frame clones here, not all; method: immunoSEQ multiplex PCR. That table is the source of V, J and clone size, and D and trimming were worked out from the DNA. The sample lists around 100,000 clones; approximately 84% were seen once. This clone was counted between two and nine times. Sequencing was carried out using peripheral blood. This clonotype originated in a human donor in a cohort sampled during active COVID-19. The rearrangement links TRBV7-9 to TRBJ1-6; D gene ambiguous. CDR3 sequence reads: CASSLVPPLHF. CDR3 in DNA: TGTGCCAGCAGCTTAGTTCCTCCCCTCCACTTT.